This passage covers 5 T cell receptor beta chains from one sample sequenced in a study of T cells after posttransplantation cyclophosphamide. Control samples came 1 year after myeloablative marrow transplants with methotrexate plus calcineurin inhibitor. Using immunoSEQ multiplex PCR, the repertoire was profiled, and TCRdb retains in-frame clones only, with some absent. The data show about 15,000 clones, with around 86% seen just once and roughly 4% held by the top ten. The specimen was PBMCs, collected after an allogeneic stem cell transplant with a calcineurin inhibitor and methotrexate. These receptor sequences come from a male patient aged 45 to 59 who received an allogeneic stem cell transplant from an unrelated donor, was CMV-positive, and had chronic GVHD only. Among the T cells, some may be from the graft donor.

In its sample, this clone was seen once. The chain joins TRBV4-1 to TRBJ2-1; 7 bases are shared with TRBD1. Germline V gives CDR1 MGHRA, CDR2 YSYEKL. CDR3 length equals 16 residues. The trim removed 0 bases at V and 3 bases at J, leaving 5 bases unmatched. In DNA, the CDR3 is TGCGCCAGCAGCCAAGATGTCTCAGGGGGCTACAATGAGCAGTTCTTC. Residues: CASSQDVSGGYNEQFF.

This clone was seen a single time. This chain connects TRBV10-3 to TRBJ2-2; D possibly corresponds to TRBD2 (6 bases). The germline CDR1 and CDR2 sequences are ENHRY and SYGVKD. CDR3 length: 17 amino acids. V lost 5 bases, J lost 0 bases, and 16 bases lay in between. The CDR3: CAISLAGSRTNTGELFF. As DNA, the CDR3 is TGTGCCATCAGTCTAGCCGGGAGTAGAACGAACACCGGGGAGCTGTTTTTT.

This chain uses TRBV6-4 with TRBJ2-3; 10 bases are a match to TRBD2. The CDR3 extends over 15 amino acids. Unmatched junction bases numbered 0, after V lost 2 bases and J lost 1 base. CDR1 and CDR2 from the germline V gene are MRHNA and SNTAGT. The CDR3 DNA reads as TGTGCCAGCAGTGACGGGACTAGCGGCACAGATACGCAGTATTTT. The encoded protein is CASSDGTSGTDTQYF.

This chain connects TRBV20-1 to TRBJ2-1; D not certain. This CDR3 comprises 11 residues. Germline assignment: CDR1 DFQATT and CDR2 SNEGSKA (reference sequence). V dropped 5 bases and J dropped 4 bases, with 6 bases sitting between them. This CDR3 is CSAERYNEQFF. The CDR3 region has the DNA TGCAGTGCTGAACGGTACAATGAGCAGTTCTTC.

The gene calls are TRBV27 and TRBJ2-7, with D perhaps matching TRBD1 (5 bases). Trimming removed 8 bases at V and 3 bases at J, with 14 bases between. The germline V gene has CDR1 MNHEY and CDR2 SMNVEV (reference sequence). The CDR3 length is 13 residues. CDR3 sequence: CASQLTADYEQYF. The DNA of the CDR3 is TGTGCCAGCCAACTGACAGCAGACTACGAGCAGTACTTC.